The clone carrying this TCR beta chain appeared many times. Germline V gene lookup returns CDR1 SGHTA and CDR2 FQGNSA. The CDR3 sequence is 13 residues long. V was pared by 2 bases and J by 5 bases, with 7 bases between. Profiles of TCR beta VDJ and CDR3 were generated from a genomic DNA template. TCRdb reprocessed the reads with MiXCR, giving one entry per CDR3 protein. The data contain 95,000 to 120,000 distinct CDR3 sequences, 50% to 65% of them singletons. This sample was included in a study of CD8+CD57+ T cells in acquired aplastic anemia. The clonotype comes from a human donor in good health, serving as a control. Sequencing used sorted CD4+, CD8+, or CD8+CD57+ T cells (not recorded which) from PBMCs. This chain uses TRBV7-2 with TRBJ1-5; no definite D call. In DNA form, the CDR3 reads TGTGCCAGCAGCTTATGGGAAGATCAGCCCCAGCATTTT. It specifies CASSLWEDQPQHF.